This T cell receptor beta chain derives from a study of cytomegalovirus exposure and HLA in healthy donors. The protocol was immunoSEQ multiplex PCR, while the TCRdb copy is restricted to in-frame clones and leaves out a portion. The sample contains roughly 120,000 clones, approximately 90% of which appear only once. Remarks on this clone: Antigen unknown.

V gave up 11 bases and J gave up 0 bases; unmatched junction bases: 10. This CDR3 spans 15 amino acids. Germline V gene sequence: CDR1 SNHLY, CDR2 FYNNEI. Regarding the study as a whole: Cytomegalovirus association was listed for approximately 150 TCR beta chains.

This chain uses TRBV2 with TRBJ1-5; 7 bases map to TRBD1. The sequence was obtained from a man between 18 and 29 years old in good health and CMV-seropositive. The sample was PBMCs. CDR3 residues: CACAGQFNSNQPQHF. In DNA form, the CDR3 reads TGTGCCTGTGCGGGACAGTTTAATAGCAATCAGCCCCAGCATTTT.